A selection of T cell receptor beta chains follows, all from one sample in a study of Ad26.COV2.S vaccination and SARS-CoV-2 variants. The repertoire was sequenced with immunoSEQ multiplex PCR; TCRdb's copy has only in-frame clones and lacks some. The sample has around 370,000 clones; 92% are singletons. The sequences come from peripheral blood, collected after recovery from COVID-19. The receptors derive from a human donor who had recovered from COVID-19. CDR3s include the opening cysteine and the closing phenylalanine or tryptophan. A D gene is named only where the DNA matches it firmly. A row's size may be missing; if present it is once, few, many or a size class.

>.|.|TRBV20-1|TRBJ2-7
TGCAGTGCTGACAGCTCCCACGAGCAGTACTTC
CSADSSHEQYF
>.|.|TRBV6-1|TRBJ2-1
TGTGCCAGCAGTGAAGTCGGGGGTGAGCAGTTCTTC
CASSEVGGEQFF
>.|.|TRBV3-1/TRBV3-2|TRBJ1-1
TGTGCCAGCAGCCGGGAACAGGAATCGAACACTGAAGCTTTCTTT
CASSREQESNTEAFF
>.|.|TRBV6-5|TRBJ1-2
TGTGCCAGCAGACGAGACAGGTTCTATGGCTACACCTTC
CASRRDRFYGYTF
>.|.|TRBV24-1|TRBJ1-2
TGTGCCACCAGTGATCACAGGGCTAGCTATGGCTACACCTTC
CATSDHRASYGYTF
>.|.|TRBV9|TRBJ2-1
TGTGCCAGCAGCGTTATCGGGGTACGGGAGCAGTTCTTC
CASSVIGVREQFF
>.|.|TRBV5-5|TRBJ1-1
TGTGCCAGCAGCTTGCGAGGGGAGAACACTGAAGCTTTCTTT
CASSLRGENTEAFF
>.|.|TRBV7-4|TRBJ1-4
TGTGCCAGCAGCTTATTGGGGCCAACTAATGAAAAACTGTTTTTT
CASSLLGPTNEKLFF
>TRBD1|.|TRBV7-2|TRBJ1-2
TGTGCCAGCAGCTTATGGAGTTCGGGACAGGGTGGCGGCTACACCTTC
CASSLWSSGQGGGYTF
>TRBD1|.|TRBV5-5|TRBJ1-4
TGTGCCAGCAGCTCGGATGCTGACAGGGGGTCTTTTCGTACTGAAAAACTGTTTTTT
CASSSDADRGSFRTEKLFF
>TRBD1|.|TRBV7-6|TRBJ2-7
TGTGCCAGCAGCTTAGGTAACAGGGGGCGATCCTACGAGCAGTACTTC
CASSLGNRGRSYEQYF
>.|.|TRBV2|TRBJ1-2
TGTGCCAGCACCATTGAAGGTGGCATAAACTATGGCTACACCTTC
CASTIEGGINYGYTF
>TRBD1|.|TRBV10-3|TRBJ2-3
TGTGCCACAACCCAGCCGGGACAGAGTAATACGCAGTATTTT
CATTQPGQSNTQYF
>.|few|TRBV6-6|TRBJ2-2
TGTGCCAGCTATAAAACCGGGGAGCTGTTTTTT
CASYKTGELFF
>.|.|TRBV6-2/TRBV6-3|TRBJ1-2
TGTGCCAGCAGTTACTCGGGCTATGGCTACACCTTC
CASSYSGYGYTF
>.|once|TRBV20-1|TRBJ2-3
TGCAGTACGAAGAAGGCGCATACGCAGTATTTT
CSTKKAHTQYF
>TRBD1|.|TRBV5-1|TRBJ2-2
TGCGCCAGCAGCTTGGGCTTCCGGGACAGCCTCACCGGGGAGCTGTTTTTT
CASSLGFRDSLTGELFF
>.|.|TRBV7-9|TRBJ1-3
TGTGCCAGCTCTCCAGCCGGAAACACCATATATTTT
CASSPAGNTIYF
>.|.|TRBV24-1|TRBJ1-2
TGTGCCACCAGTGATTTAGGACTTCGGAGGCAGGAGACCGGGAGCTATGGCTACACCTTC
CATSDLGLRRQETGSYGYTF
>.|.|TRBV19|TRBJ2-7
TGTGCCAGTAGTATAGCTGCGTCCTCCTACGAGCAGTACTTC
CASSIAASSYEQYF
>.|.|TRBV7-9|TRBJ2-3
TGTGCCAGCAGCCTATCGCCTGTCGGGCCAGATACGCAGTATTTT
CASSLSPVGPDTQYF
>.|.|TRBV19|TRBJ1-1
TGTGCCAGTACACCTCCGGACCTTACCGGGGGGGCTTTCTTT
CASTPPDLTGGAFF
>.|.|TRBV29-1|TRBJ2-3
TGCAGCGTTGAAGAGGGGGCAGATACGCAGTATTTT
CSVEEGADTQYF
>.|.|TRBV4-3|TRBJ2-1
TGCGCCAGCAGCCAAGTAGGAGGGGACTCCCACAATGAGCAGTTCTTC
CASSQVGGDSHNEQFF
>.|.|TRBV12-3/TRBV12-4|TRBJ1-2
TGTGCCAGCAGCCTCGACGGCCACTATGGCTACACCTTC
CASSLDGHYGYTF
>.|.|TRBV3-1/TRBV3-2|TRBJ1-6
TGTGCCAGCACGCGGGGGGTAGGCGGTTCACCCCTCCACTTT
CASTRGVGGSPLHF
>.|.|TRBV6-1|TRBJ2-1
TGTGCCAGCAGTGAAGGGACAGCCTACAATGAGCAGTTCTTC
CASSEGTAYNEQFF
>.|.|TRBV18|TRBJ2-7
TGTGCCAGCTCATTCCGTTACGGAACCTACGAGCAGTACTTC
CASSFRYGTYEQYF
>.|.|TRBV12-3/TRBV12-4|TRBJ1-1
TGTGCCAGCAGTTTTCGTAACACTGAAGCTTTCTTT
CASSFRNTEAFF
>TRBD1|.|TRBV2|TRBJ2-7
TGTGCCAGCAGTGAAAGGGACAGGGGCGCCGAGCAGTACTTC
CASSERDRGAEQYF
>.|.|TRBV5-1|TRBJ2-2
TGCGCCAGCACCAACGCTCCAACGAACACCGGGGAGCTGTTTTTT
CASTNAPTNTGELFF
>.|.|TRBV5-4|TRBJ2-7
TGTGCCAGCGCGACCCTAGGGGGGCTGAACGAGCAGTACTTC
CASATLGGLNEQYF
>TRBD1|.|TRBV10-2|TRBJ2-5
TGCGCCAGCAGTGAGGTGGGTTACAGGGGGCAAGAGACCCAGTACTTC
CASSEVGYRGQETQYF
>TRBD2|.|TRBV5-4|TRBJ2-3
TGTGCCAGCATACTAGCGGGGGTCACAGATACGCAGTATTTT
CASILAGVTDTQYF
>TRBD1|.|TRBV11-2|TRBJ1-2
TGTGCCAGCAGCCCCAACCGACAGGGGTCCCGGATGGGGTATGGCTACACCTTC
CASSPNRQGSRMGYGYTF
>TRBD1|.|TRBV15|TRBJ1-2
TGTGCCACCAGCAGAGATTTTGGACAGGGGCTCTCCTATGGCTACACCTTC
CATSRDFGQGLSYGYTF